This entry is about one T cell receptor (beta chain). This CDR3 has 14 residues. Germline lookup yields CDR1 SNHLY and CDR2 FYNNEI. V was pared by 5 bases and J by 5 bases, with 15 bases between. The sample comes from a study of blood T cell repertoires in COVID-19. About the study: The analysed material was cDNA or gDNA that came from T cells, B-cell-depleted T cells, or PBMCs.

In the original workflow: The assay estimated nucleated cells by amplifying reference gene primers. Sequencing used immunoSEQ multiplex PCR; TCRdb keeps in-frame clones, though not all of them. D and trimming come from the DNA, and the V and J calls and clone size come from that table. Among approximately 240,000 clones, around four fifths were seen once, and the ten largest hold less than 6.5%. The origin of this receptor is a woman between 55 and 75 years old who had recovered from COVID-19. The material sequenced was peripheral blood. The chain is built from TRBV2 and TRBJ2-5, with a tentative D call TRBD1 (6 bases). This CDR3 is CASSYLRQVETQYF. DNA for the CDR3: TGTGCCAGCAGTTACTTAAGACAGGTGGAGACCCAGTACTTC.